The 15 T cell receptor beta chains below all came from one sample that was sequenced in a study of molecular identifiers for immune sequencing clone quantification (dated by TCRdb to the late 2010s). Library preparation was by PCR. Sequenced on a NextSeq 500. TCRdb took the public reads, trimmed them with fastp at Q25, ran MiXCR for clone calling and kept in-frame beta chains. A single entry per CDR3 protein holds the most common genes and DNA from its merged rows. The sample table holds more than 550,000 distinct CDR3 sequences, of which 25% were seen once. The ten largest clones represent 0.7% to 0.95% of the sample. Sequences were obtained from naive CD8+ T cells from blood, with Jurkat cell RNA spiked in. In the paper's terms, the cell subset or site label means: FACS-sorted CD8+CD4-CCR7+CD45RA+ naive T cells. These receptors were collected from a human donor in good health. Some libraries in this study had Jurkat cell RNA spiked in.

This clonotype showed up many times. The chain uses TRBV7-2 and TRBJ2-7; TRBD1 aligns across 11 bases. Unmatched junction bases numbered 4, after V lost 2 bases and J lost 4 bases. Germline CDR1 and CDR2: SGHTA and FQGNSA. The CDR3 is made up of 15 amino acids. CDR3 in amino acids: CASSLHGTGGYEQYF. The CDR3 DNA sequence: TGTGCCAGCAGCTTACATGGGACAGGGGGGTACGAGCAGTACTTC.

The table lists this clonotype with many counts. V usage is TRBV7-7 and J usage is TRBJ2-5, with D possibly matching TRBD2 (5 bases). Trimming stripped 5 bases from V and 0 bases from J, with 19 bases between. Germline V lookup: CDR1 SSHAT, CDR2 FNYEAQ (reference sequence). The CDR3 sequence is 17 residues long. The CDR3 reads CASSLHGVGKDQETQYF. The CDR3 region has the DNA TGTGCCAGCAGCCTTCACGGGGTGGGGAAGGACCAAGAGACCCAGTACTTC.

This clonotype was recorded at least ten times. The genes are TRBV7-9 and TRBJ2-3; D not certain. The CDR3 covers 12 residues. The V end was cut by 5 bases, the J end by 7 bases, with 10 bases between. CDR1 is SEHNR, CDR2 FQNEAQ, per germline (reference sequence). CDR3 coding DNA: TGTGCCAGCAGCCCCCCTCGTTATACGCAGTATTTT. This translates into CASSPPRYTQYF. The variable domain in full, completed from reference TRBV7-9 and TRBJ2-3, reads DTGVSQNPRHKITKRGQNVTFRCDPISEHNRLYWYRQTLGQGPEFLTYFQNEAQLEKSRLLSDRFSAERPKGSFSTLEIQRTEQGDSAMYLCASSPPRYTQYFGPGTRLTVL.

This sequence joins TRBV20-1 and TRBJ2-7; the D gene is possibly TRBD1 (6 bases). Trimming cost V 6 bases and J 5 bases, with 17 bases left between them. The CDR3 is 13 residues long. From germline, CDR1 is DFQATT and CDR2 SNEGSKA (reference sequence). This chain's CDR3 is CSARVRGFHEQYF. As DNA, the CDR3 is TGCAGTGCCCGAGTCAGGGGTTTTCACGAGCAGTACTTC.

This clonotype has at least ten counts. The chain links TRBV7-2 to TRBJ2-3; no firm D call. The CDR3 contains 13 residues. Germline V gene sequence: CDR1 SGHTA, CDR2 FQGNSA. The V gene lost 5 bases and the J gene lost 2 bases, with 8 bases spanning the gap. The chain's CDR3 is CASSRMNTDTQYF. In nucleotides, the CDR3 is TGTGCCAGCAGCCGCATGAACACAGATACGCAGTATTTT.

On this clonotype itself: Since a much larger clone is just one base distant, this may be a read error. This chain connects TRBV14 to TRBJ1-2, with D possibly TRBD1 on 5 matching bases. The CDR3 spans 13 residues. The germline V gene has CDR1 SGHDN and CDR2 FVKESK. In nucleotides, the CDR3 is TGTGCCAGCAGCCAAGCCGGGGACTATGGCTACCCCTTC. Its protein is CASSQAGDYGYPF.

V and J are TRBV10-3 and TRBJ1-1, with D perhaps matching TRBD1 (5 bases). In germline, CDR1 is ENHRY, CDR2 SYGVKD. This CDR3 has 13 residues. V lost 3 bases to trimming and J lost 4 bases, with 9 bases between them. CDR3 amino acids: CAISEEGPTEAFF. The CDR3 DNA follows: TGTGCCATCAGTGAAGAGGGGCCCACTGAAGCTTTCTTT.

This clonotype was recorded once. Possible read error: a much larger clone is one base away. It is likely a read error, because the conserved phenylalanine at the end of the CDR3 is missing. The genes are TRBV6-2 or TRBV6-3 and TRBJ1-5, with a possible D match to TRBD1 (5 bases). Trimming removed 10 bases from V and 2 bases from J, with 15 bases in between. The CDR3 loop spans 14 amino acids. CDR1 MNHEY and CDR2 SVGEGT come from the germline V gene. The CDR3 here is CAIGTVRGNQPQHL. The CDR3 region has the DNA TGTGCCATCGGGACGGTGAGGGGCAATCAGCCCCAGCATCTT.

This clonotype has a handful of counts. The V call is TRBV27, the J call TRBJ2-7; D is possibly TRBD2 (6 bases). V lost 5 bases to trimming and J lost 3 bases, with 14 bases between them. CDR1 MNHEY and CDR2 SMNVEV come from the germline V gene (reference sequence). The CDR3 loop spans 14 amino acids. CDR3 residues: CASSQRVGGYEQYF. The CDR3 bases are TGTGCCAGCAGTCAGCGGGTTGGGGGCTACGAGCAGTACTTC.

This clonotype was picked up a small number of times. This chain joins TRBV6-1 and TRBJ2-7; 7 nucleotides line up with TRBD2. Germline CDR1 reads MNHNS; CDR2 reads SASEGT. The CDR3 runs 15 residues. V was pared by 7 bases and J by 0 bases, with 9 bases of the junction left unmatched. Here the CDR3 DNA reads TGTGCCAGCACTTCCCGGGGGGAAAGCTCCTACGAGCAGTACTTC. Translated, it gives CASTSRGESSYEQYF.

Points on this clonotype: A much larger clone sits a single nucleotide away, making a read error possible. The chain uses TRBV4-1 and TRBJ2-7, with 7 bases that match TRBD2. Germline V gives CDR1 MGHRA, CDR2 YSYEKL. This CDR3 is built from 15 residues. The V segment lost 0 bases and the J segment 9 bases; nucleotides outside the gene matches: 11. The CDR3 reads CASSQETAGVGAQYF. CDR3 bases: TGCGCCAGCAGCCAAGAGACGGCGGGGGTCGGTGCGCAGTACTTC.

Only a few counts were recorded for this clonotype. The chain links TRBV5-6 to TRBJ1-5; TRBD1 might be the D (6 bases). V lost 0 bases and J 1 base, leaving 11 bases between the germline ends. Germline V gene sequence: CDR1 SGHDT, CDR2 YYEEEE. The CDR3 is 16 amino acids. Here the CDR3 DNA reads TGTGCCAGCAGCTTGGCGGGAGGGGGAAGCAATCAGCCCCAGCATTTT. Residues: CASSLAGGGSNQPQHF.

Many counts were recorded for this clonotype. The chain recombines TRBV28 with TRBJ2-5; the D gene could be TRBD1 or TRBD2 (5 bases each). V was trimmed by 8 bases and J by 0 bases, leaving 7 bases between them. CDR3 length: 12 residues. Germline-derived CDR1 and CDR2 are MDHEN and SYDVKM. The CDR3, as DNA: TGTGCCAGCTGGGACCACCAAGAGACCCAGTACTTC. Protein product: CASWDHQETQYF.

The genes are TRBV20-1 and TRBJ2-5; 9 bases are shared with TRBD1. Per germline, CDR1 DFQATT and CDR2 SNEGSKA (reference sequence). There are 14 residues in the CDR3. Trimming cost V 3 bases and J 5 bases; bases outside gene matches: 7. CDR3 in amino acids: CSASGTGGAETQYF. The CDR3 bases are TGCAGTGCTAGCGGTACAGGGGGCGCGGAGACCCAGTACTTC.

V gene TRBV20-1 combines with J gene TRBJ2-7; perhaps TRBD2 as D (6 bases). Germline V gene lookup returns CDR1 DFQATT and CDR2 SNEGSKA (reference sequence). Deletions cut 3 bases from V and 5 bases from J, with 20 bases between. The CDR3 is 15 amino acids. CDR3 residues: CSASAGRGVGNEQYF. The CDR3 DNA sequence: TGCAGTGCTAGTGCCGGGAGAGGCGTGGGTAACGAGCAGTACTTC.